Presented here are 13 T cell receptor beta chains from one specimen sequenced in a study of blood T cell repertoires in COVID-19. Repertoires were generated with immunoSEQ multiplex PCR, while TCRdb's copy carries only in-frame clones and drops some. The sample lists hundreds of thousands of clones, around 88% seen once, with around 1.9% in the top ten. The sample taken for sequencing was PBMCs or T cells enriched from blood (not recorded which). The source of these receptors is a woman in her forties or fifties who had recovered from COVID-19.

The gene calls are TRBV6-5 and TRBJ1-5; no firm D call. Germline V gene lookup returns CDR1 MNHEY and CDR2 SVGAGI. Trimming removed 6 bases from V and 6 bases from J, with 18 bases in between. This CDR3 contains 15 residues. The CDR3 is CASRDNKRSGQPQHF. The CDR3, as DNA: TGTGCCAGCAGAGATAACAAAAGGTCGGGTCAGCCCCAGCATTTT.

The J gene is TRBJ2-1, the V gene TRBV29-1, with 9 bases aligning to TRBD2. The CDR3 contains 15 residues. J lost 4 bases, V lost 4 bases, and 8 bases had no gene match. Per germline, CDR1 SQVTM and CDR2 ANQGSEA. CDR3 coding DNA: TGCAGCGTTGTGGGGCGGGAGGGGAATTACAATGAGCAGTTCTTC. It codes for CSVVGREGNYNEQFF.

V is TRBV4-2 and J is TRBJ1-1; TRBD1 aligns across 7 bases. V lost 1 base and J lost 0; bases outside the gene matches: 2. The length of the CDR3 is 15 residues. Germline-derived CDR1 and CDR2 are LGHNA and YNFKEQ. The CDR3 DNA sequence: TGTGCCAGCAGCCAAGGACAGGGCTTGAACACTGAAGCTTTCTTT. Residues: CASSQGQGLNTEAFF.

The chain joins TRBV7-2 to TRBJ1-5, with 8 nucleotides matching TRBD1. In germline, CDR1 is SGHTA, CDR2 FQGNSA. V lost 1 base to trimming and J lost 5 bases; unmatched junction nucleotides: 7. The CDR3 runs 16 residues. The CDR3 DNA is TGTGCCAGCAGCTTAGTCCCCAGACAGGGGTATCAGCCCCAGCATTTT. It codes for CASSLVPRQGYQPQHF.

This chain connects TRBV19 to TRBJ1-5, with a weak D call TRBD1 (6 bases). V lost 10 bases and J lost 1, with 17 bases in between. CDR1 is LNHDA and CDR2 is SQIVND in the germline V gene (reference sequence). The CDR3 is made up of 15 amino acids. CDR3 loop: CATRGQGWSNQPQHF. In nucleotides, the CDR3 is TGTGCCACCAGGGGTCAGGGATGGAGCAATCAGCCCCAGCATTTT.

The chain joins TRBV5-1 to TRBJ1-6; unclear D gene. V was pared by 1 base and J by 10 bases, with 15 bases between. CDR3 length equals 15 residues. The V gene's germline CDR1 is SGHRS and CDR2 YFSETQ. For the CDR3, the DNA is TGCGCCAGCAGCTTGATCGCCGGAGGCGGCTCACCCCTCCACTTT. Translated, it gives CASSLIAGGGSPLHF.

The V call is TRBV5-1, the J call TRBJ2-6, with D hard to call. Germline CDR1 reads SGHRS; CDR2 reads YFSETQ. Trimming stripped 0 bases from V and 0 bases from J, with 7 bases between. The CDR3 totals 16 residues. CDR3 protein: CASSLVRSSGANVLTF. The CDR3 DNA sequence: TGCGCCAGCAGCTTGGTTAGGAGCTCTGGGGCCAACGTCCTGACTTTC. The whole variable domain, remainder taken from reference TRBV5-1 and TRBJ2-6, is KAGVTQTPRYLIKTRGQQVTLSCSPISGHRSVSWYQQTPGQGLQFLFEYFSETQRNKGNFPGRFSGRQFSNSRSEMNVSTLELGDSALYLCASSLVRSSGANVLTFGAGSRLTVL.

V usage is TRBV4-1 and J usage is TRBJ1-2; D not certain. Trimming took off 0 bases at V and 6 bases at J, with 11 bases between the two ends. The CDR3 has 14 amino acids. Germline V gene data show CDR1 as MGHRA and CDR2 as YSYEKL. The CDR3 sequence is CASSQDRRFDGYTF. CDR3 coding DNA: TGCGCCAGCAGCCAAGATAGGAGATTCGATGGCTACACCTTC.

The J gene is TRBJ1-5, the V gene TRBV28; 8 nucleotides line up with TRBD1. Germline V CDR1 and CDR2: MDHEN, SYDVKM. The CDR3 consists of 16 residues. Trimming took 6 bases from V and 1 from J; bases not matched to a gene: 8. Written as DNA, the CDR3 is TGTGCCAGCAGCAGAAGGCGACAGGGGAGCAATCAGCCCCAGCATTTT. This translates into CASSRRRQGSNQPQHF.

This chain links TRBV2 with TRBJ2-1, with 8 bases matching TRBD2. The CDR3 consists of 14 residues. Germline loops: CDR1 SNHLY, CDR2 FYNNEI. Trimming removed 7 bases from V and 9 bases from J; junction bases left unmatched: 11. The CDR3 reads CASKVGLGLVEQFF. CDR3 nucleotide sequence: TGTGCCAGCAAAGTGGGACTAGGTTTGGTTGAGCAGTTCTTC.

The chain combines TRBV25-1 with TRBJ1-5; D might be TRBD1 (5 bases). CDR3 length: 16 residues. Germline V gene lookup returns CDR1 MGHDK and CDR2 SYGVNS. V was cut by 8 bases and J by 2 bases, with 19 bases left in between. The CDR3 here is CASAGAGNNGNQPQHF. CDR3 nucleotides: TGTGCCAGCGCCGGCGCAGGGAACAATGGCAATCAGCCCCAGCATTTT.

The chain uses TRBV28 and TRBJ1-2; D is perhaps TRBD1 (6 bases). V was pared by 5 bases and J by 4 bases, with 14 bases between. The CDR3 contains 14 residues. Germline V gene data show CDR1 as MDHEN and CDR2 as SYDVKM. The CDR3 nucleotides are TGTGCCAGCAGTCTATTGGTGGGGGCCTATGGCTACACCTTC. Amino acids: CASSLLVGAYGYTF.

The J gene is TRBJ2-7, the V gene TRBV5-1; D might be TRBD1 (6 bases). This CDR3 is 13 amino acids long. Trimming stripped 3 bases from V and 2 bases from J, with 9 bases between. Germline loops: CDR1 SGHRS, CDR2 YFSETQ. CDR3 in DNA: TGCGCCAGCAGCTCGCCAGGGGCCTACGAGCAGTACTTC. It encodes CASSSPGAYEQYF. Looking up the rest from reference TRBV5-1 and TRBJ2-7 gives the full variable domain: KAGVTQTPRYLIKTRGQQVTLSCSPISGHRSVSWYQQTPGQGLQFLFEYFSETQRNKGNFPGRFSGRQFSNSRSEMNVSTLELGDSALYLCASSSPGAYEQYFGPGTRLTVT.